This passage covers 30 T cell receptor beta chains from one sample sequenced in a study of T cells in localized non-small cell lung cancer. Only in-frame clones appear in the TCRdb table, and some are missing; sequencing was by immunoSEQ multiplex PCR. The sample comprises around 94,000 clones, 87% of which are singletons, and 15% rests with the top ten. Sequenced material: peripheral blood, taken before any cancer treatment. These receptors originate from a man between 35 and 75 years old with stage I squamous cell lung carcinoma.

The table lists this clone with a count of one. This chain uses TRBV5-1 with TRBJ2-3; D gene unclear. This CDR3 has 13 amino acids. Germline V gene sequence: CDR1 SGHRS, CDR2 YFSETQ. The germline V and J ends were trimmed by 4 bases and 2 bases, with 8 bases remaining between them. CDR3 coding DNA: TGCGCCAGCAGCCATCCAGACACAGATACGCAGTATTTT. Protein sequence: CASSHPDTDTQYF.

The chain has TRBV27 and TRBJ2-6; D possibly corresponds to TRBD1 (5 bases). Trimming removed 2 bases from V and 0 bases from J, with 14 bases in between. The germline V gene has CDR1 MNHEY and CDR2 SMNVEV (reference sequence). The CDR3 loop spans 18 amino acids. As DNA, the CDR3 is TGTGCCAGCAGTTTAAGAGACAGAACCTCCTCTGGGGCCAACGTCCTGACTTTC. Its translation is CASSLRDRTSSGANVLTF.

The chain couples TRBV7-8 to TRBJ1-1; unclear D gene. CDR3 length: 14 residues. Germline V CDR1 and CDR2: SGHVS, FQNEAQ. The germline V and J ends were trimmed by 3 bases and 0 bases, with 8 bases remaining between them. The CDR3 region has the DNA TGTGCCAGCAGCTTTAAGTCCGTGAACACTGAAGCTTTCTTT. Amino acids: CASSFKSVNTEAFF.

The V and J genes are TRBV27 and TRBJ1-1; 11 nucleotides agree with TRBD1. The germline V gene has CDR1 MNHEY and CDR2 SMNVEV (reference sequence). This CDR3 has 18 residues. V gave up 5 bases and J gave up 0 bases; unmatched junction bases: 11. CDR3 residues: CASSRTGGVGGMNTEAFF. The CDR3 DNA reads TGTGCCAGCAGTCGGACAGGGGGCGTAGGGGGCATGAACACTGAAGCTTTCTTT.

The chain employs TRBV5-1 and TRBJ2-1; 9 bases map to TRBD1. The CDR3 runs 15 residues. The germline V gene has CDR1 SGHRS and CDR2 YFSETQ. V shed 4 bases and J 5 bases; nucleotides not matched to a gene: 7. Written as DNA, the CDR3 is TGCGCCAGCAGCCCTGGACAGGGGAACCACAATGAGCAGTTCTTC. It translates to CASSPGQGNHNEQFF. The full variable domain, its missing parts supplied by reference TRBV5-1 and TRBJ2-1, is KAGVTQTPRYLIKTRGQQVTLSCSPISGHRSVSWYQQTPGQGLQFLFEYFSETQRNKGNFPGRFSGRQFSNSRSEMNVSTLELGDSALYLCASSPGQGNHNEQFFGPGTRLTVL.

This CDR3 is CASSQSRGTQETQYF. The DNA for the CDR3 is TGCGCCAGCAGTCAATCGAGGGGGACTCAAGAGACCCAGTACTTC. The genes are TRBV23-1 and TRBJ2-5; D may correspond to TRBD1 or TRBD2 (6 bases each). TRBV23-1 qualifies as an ORF whose function is uncertain. The CDR3 has 15 residues. With 0 bases removed from V and 2 bases from J, the gap between germline ends came to 10 bases.

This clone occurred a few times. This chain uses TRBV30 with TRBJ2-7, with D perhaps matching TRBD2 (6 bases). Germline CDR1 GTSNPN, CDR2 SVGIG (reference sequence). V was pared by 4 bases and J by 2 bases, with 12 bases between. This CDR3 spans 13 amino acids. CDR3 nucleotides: TGTGCCTGGAACCCCGGGACTGCCTACGAGCAGTACTTC. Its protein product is CAWNPGTAYEQYF.

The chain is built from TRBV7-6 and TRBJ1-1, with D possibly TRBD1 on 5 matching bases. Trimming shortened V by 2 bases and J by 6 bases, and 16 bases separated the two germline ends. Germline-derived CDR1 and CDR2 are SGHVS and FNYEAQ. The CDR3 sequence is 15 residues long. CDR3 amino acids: CASSLYLGEGSEAFF. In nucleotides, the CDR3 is TGTGCCAGCAGCTTATATTTGGGGGAAGGGTCTGAAGCTTTCTTT.

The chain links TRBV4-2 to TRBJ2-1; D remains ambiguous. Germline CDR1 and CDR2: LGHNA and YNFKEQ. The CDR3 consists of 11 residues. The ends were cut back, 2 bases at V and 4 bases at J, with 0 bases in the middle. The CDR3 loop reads CASSQYNEQFF. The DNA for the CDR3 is TGTGCCAGCAGCCAATACAATGAGCAGTTCTTC.

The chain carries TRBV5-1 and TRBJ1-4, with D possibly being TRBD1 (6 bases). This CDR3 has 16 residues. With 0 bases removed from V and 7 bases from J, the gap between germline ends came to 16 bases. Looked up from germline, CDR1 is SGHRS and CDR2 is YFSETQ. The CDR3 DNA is TGCGCCAGCAGCTTGGAGGGGGGAAAAAGAGGTGAAAAACTGTTTTTT. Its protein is CASSLEGGKRGEKLFF.

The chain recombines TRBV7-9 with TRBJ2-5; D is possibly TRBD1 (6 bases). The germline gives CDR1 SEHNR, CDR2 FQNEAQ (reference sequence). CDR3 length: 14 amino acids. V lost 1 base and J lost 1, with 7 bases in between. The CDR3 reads CASSLDRVQETQYF. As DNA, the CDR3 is TGTGCCAGCAGCTTAGACAGGGTCCAAGAGACCCAGTACTTC.

The CDR3: CASSFGQGRRNEQFF. The CDR3 coding sequence is TGTGCCAGCAGCTTTGGACAGGGGAGGAGAAATGAGCAGTTCTTC. This rearrangement joins TRBV11-2 to TRBJ2-1, with 9 bases fitting TRBD1. CDR1 is SGHAT, CDR2 FQNNGV, per germline. The J segment lost 7 bases and the V segment lost 3 bases, leaving 7 bases of the junction unmatched. The CDR3 runs 15 residues.

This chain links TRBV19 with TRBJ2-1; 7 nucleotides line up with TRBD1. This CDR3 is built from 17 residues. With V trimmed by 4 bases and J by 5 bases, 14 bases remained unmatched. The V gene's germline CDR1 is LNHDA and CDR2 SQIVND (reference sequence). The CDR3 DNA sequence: TGTGCCAGTAGTAGGCGGACAGGAGACCTTGGGAACAATGAGCAGTTCTTC. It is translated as CASSRRTGDLGNNEQFF.

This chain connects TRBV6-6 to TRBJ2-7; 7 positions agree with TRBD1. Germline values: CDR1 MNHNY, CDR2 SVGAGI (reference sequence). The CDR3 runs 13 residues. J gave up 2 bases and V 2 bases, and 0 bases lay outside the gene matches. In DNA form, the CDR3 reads TGTGCCAGCAGTTACGACAGGGCCTACGAGCAGTACTTC. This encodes CASSYDRAYEQYF.

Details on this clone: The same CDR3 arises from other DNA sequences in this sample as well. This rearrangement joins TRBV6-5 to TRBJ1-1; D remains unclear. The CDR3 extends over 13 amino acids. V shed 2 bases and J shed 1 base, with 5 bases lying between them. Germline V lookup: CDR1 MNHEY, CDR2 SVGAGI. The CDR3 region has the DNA TGTGCCAGCAGTTACGGCAGGAACACTGAAGCTTTCTTT. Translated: CASSYGRNTEAFF.

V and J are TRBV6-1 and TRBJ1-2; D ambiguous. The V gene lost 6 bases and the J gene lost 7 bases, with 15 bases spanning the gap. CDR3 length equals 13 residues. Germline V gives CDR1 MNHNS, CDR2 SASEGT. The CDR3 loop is CASSEIEDGGYTF. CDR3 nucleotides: TGTGCCAGCAGCGAGATAGAGGATGGTGGCTACACCTTC.

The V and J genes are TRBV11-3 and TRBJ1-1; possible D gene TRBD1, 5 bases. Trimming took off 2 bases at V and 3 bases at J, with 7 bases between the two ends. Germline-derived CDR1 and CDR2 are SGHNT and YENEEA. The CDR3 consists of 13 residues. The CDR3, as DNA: TGTGCCAGCAGCTTAAGCAGGGACACTGAAGCTTTCTTT. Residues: CASSLSRDTEAFF.

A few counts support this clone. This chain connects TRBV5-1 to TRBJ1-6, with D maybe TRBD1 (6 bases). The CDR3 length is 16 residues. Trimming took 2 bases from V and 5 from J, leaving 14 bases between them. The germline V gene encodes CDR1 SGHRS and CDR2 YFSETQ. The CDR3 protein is CASSFRGRGDNSPLHF. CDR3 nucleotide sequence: TGCGCCAGCAGCTTCCGTGGCAGGGGAGATAATTCACCCCTCCACTTT.

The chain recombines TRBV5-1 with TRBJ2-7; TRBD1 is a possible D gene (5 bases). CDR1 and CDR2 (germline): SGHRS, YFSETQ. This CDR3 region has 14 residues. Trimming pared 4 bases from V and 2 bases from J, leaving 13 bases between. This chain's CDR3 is CASSPRQSAYEQYF. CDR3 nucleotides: TGCGCCAGCAGCCCACGACAGTCCGCCTACGAGCAGTACTTC.

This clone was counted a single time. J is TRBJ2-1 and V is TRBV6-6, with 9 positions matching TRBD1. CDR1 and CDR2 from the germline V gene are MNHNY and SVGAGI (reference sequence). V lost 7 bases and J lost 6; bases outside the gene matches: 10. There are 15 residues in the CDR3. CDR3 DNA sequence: TGTGCCAGCAACGAACCGGGACAGGGTGGCAATGAGCAGTTCTTC. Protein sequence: CASNEPGQGGNEQFF.

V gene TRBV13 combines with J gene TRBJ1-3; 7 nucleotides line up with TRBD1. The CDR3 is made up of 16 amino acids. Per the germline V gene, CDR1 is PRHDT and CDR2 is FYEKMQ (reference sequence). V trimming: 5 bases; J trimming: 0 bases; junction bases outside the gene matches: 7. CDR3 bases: TGTGCCAGCAGCGGCTACAGGGGAGTCTCTGGAAACACCATATATTTT. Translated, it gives CASSGYRGVSGNTIYF.

In DNA form, the CDR3 reads TGTGCCACCCATTCCCTCGACGGGGGAAGTGAGCAGTTCTTC. This sequence encodes CATHSLDGGSEQFF. This chain uses TRBV6-6 with TRBJ2-1; a possible D gene is TRBD2 (6 bases). This CDR3 region has 14 residues. The germline V and J ends were trimmed by 10 bases and 9 bases, with 22 bases remaining between them. Germline V lookup: CDR1 MNHNY, CDR2 SVGAGI (reference sequence).

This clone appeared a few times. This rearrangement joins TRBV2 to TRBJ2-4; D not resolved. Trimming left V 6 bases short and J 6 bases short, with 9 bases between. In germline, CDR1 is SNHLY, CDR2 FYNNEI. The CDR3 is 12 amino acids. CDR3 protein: CASRSGPNIQYF. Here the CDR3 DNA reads TGTGCCAGCAGGTCAGGACCAAACATTCAGTACTTC.

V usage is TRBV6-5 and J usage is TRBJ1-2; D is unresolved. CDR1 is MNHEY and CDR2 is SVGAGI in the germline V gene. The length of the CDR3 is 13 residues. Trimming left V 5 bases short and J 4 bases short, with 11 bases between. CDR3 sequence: CASSAPGLYGYTF. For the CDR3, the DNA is TGTGCCAGCAGTGCACCGGGCCTCTATGGCTACACCTTC.

The CDR3 nucleotides are TGTGCCAGCAGCTTACAAGTTGCTAATGGCTACACCTTC. This translates into CASSLQVANGYTF. The J gene is TRBJ1-2, the V gene TRBV7-9; D is undetermined. CDR1 SEHNR and CDR2 FQNEAQ come from the germline V gene (reference sequence). V was clipped by 2 bases and J by 6 bases, with 10 bases between them. The CDR3 runs to 13 residues.

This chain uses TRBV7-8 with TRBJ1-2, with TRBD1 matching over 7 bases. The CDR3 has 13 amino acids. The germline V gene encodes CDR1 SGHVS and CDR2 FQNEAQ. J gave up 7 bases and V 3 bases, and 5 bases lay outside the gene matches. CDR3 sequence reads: CASSLVTGAGYTF. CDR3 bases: TGTGCCAGCAGCTTGGTTACAGGGGCTGGCTACACCTTC.

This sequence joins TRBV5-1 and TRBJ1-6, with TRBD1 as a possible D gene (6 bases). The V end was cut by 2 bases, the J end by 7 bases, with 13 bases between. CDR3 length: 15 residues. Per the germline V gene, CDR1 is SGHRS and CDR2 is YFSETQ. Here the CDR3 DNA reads TGCGCCAGCAGCTTCCGGGGGGCGGAGAATTCACCCCTCCACTTT. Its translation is CASSFRGAENSPLHF.

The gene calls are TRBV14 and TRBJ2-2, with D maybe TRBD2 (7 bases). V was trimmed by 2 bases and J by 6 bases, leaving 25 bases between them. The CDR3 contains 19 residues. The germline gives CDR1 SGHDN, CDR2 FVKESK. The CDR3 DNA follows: TGTGCCAGCAGCCAAAGTTGGGGGAACACGGGGGGCGTCCCCGGGGAGCTGTTTTTT. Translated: CASSQSWGNTGGVPGELFF.

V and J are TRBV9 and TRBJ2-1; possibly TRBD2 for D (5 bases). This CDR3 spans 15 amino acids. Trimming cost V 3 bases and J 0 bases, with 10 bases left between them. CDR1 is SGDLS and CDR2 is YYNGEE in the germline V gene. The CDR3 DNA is TGTGCCAGCAGCGCGGGGTACAGCTCCTACAATGAGCAGTTCTTC. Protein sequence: CASSAGYSSYNEQFF.

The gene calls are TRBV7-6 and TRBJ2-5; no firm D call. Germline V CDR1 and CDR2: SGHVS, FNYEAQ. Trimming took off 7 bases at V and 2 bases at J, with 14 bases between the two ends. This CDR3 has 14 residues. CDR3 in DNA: TGTGCCAGCACCCCCGGGTGGTCACAAGAGACCCAGTACTTC. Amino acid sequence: CASTPGWSQETQYF.